The clone carrying this T cell receptor (beta chain) was found many times. Antigen specificity is unknown. The junction had 9 bases not matched to a gene; V was cut back by 0 bases and J by 5 bases. Germline V gene sequence: CDR1 DFQATT, CDR2 SNEGSKA (reference sequence). This CDR3 has 16 amino acids. It was RNA transcripts that yielded the amplified TCR beta CDR3 regions. An initial round of RT-PCR targeting the TCR CDR3 relied on the HTBI primer set. TCRdb re-called the multiplex PCR reads through MiXCR, storing one row per CDR3 protein. The data contain hundreds of thousands of distinct CDR3 sequences, around 17% of them singletons. The source of the sample is a study of T cells in Graves' hyperthyroidism and ophthalmopathy. Whole-study findings and limits: With a median lead of 6.5 months before onset, the model predicted ophthalmopathy. Most thyroid clonotypes expanded above 0.001 appeared in blood too.

The patients, who ranged from 18 to 65 in age, presented with newly diagnosed hyperthyroidism lasting under 2 months. Each diagnosis was grounded in clinical symptoms, serum thyroxine and TRAb, thyroid ultrasound, and orbital computed tomography. The sequencing input was blood. The chain uses TRBV20-1 and TRBJ2-1; 8 nucleotides align to TRBD2. The sequence was obtained from a woman between 18 and 29 years old with Graves' hyperthyroidism. The CDR3 here is CSARDPSLSGDNEQFF. The CDR3 DNA sequence: TGCAGTGCTAGAGATCCCTCTCTTAGCGGGGACAATGAGCAGTTCTTC.